The entry below describes one TCR beta chain. The entry originates in a study of blood T cell repertoires in COVID-19. Study context: Collection of acute and convalescent COVID-19 samples took place in the United States, Italy and Spain.

In the authors' methods: Reference gene primer amplification yielded estimated nucleated cell counts. Sequencing was performed with immunoSEQ multiplex PCR; in TCRdb, only in-frame clones are kept and a portion is missing. V and J calls and clone size are given by that table; D and trimming were obtained from the DNA. The table has 450,000 to 500,000 clones, 75% to 90% seen once; the top ten hold approximately 2.9%. The CDR3 sequence is 13 residues long. Trimming cost V 5 bases and J 3 bases, with 10 bases left between them. CDR1 is KGHSH, CDR2 LQKENI, per germline. The sample comprised peripheral blood. This TCR came from a human donor in a cohort sampled during active COVID-19. This chain connects TRBV18 to TRBJ1-1, with no clear D. CDR3: CASSNSGDTEAFF. The CDR3 DNA reads TGTGCCAGCTCAAACTCGGGAGACACTGAAGCTTTCTTT.